Included here is one TCR beta chain sequence, with context. In its sample, this clone was seen once. Which antigen it targets is not known. The sample holds no much larger clone one base away, and base qualities are not on file. TCRbeta CDR3 regions were amplified from genomic DNA using the immunoSEQ Assay, a bias-controlled multiplex PCR. As for the original processing: Within the assay, amplification of reference gene primers was used to estimate how many nucleated cells each sample contained. Sequence reads were collapsed and filtered to measure the absolute abundance of every unique TCRbeta CDR3 rearrangement. For each sample, productive Simpson clonality was calculated by taking the square root of Simpson's diversity index across productive rearrangements. TCRdb limited this immuneACCESS table to in-frame rearrangements with V and J called. A share of clones is missing; checked studies link under half to unresolved V genes, and the rest is unexplained. V and J calls and clone size follow that table, whereas D and trimming were derived from the DNA. The sample includes some 100,000 clones, with 85% observed a single time. The ten largest clones add up to roughly an eighth of the sample.

Whole blood was collected in K2EDTA tubes by collaborating institutions according to the institutions' own protocols. Collaborator samples were shipped for TCRbeta analysis as frozen whole blood, isolated PBMCs, or DNA extracted from either sample type. The sample is drawn from a study of blood T cell repertoires in COVID-19 (TCRdb year 2020). Background on the whole study: Samples covering the acute and convalescent phases of COVID-19 were provided by collaborators in the United States, Italy and Spain. HLA class I and class II types, where available, came from metadata supplied by the sample provider rather than from assay-based typing. Samples were obtained from the ongoing ImmuneRACE study (first 160 participants) and from some 1,300 subjects provided by 6 global collaborators. A de-identified subject ID, COVID-19 status, age in years and sex were almost always included in the sample metadata. The repertoires were released in a freely available public database meant as a resource for research on the immune response to SARS-CoV-2. The prospective study material was composed of cDNA or gDNA derived from T cells, B-cell-depleted T cells, or PBMCs. Deeply sampled blood TCRbeta repertoires from subjects exposed to, actively infected with, or recovered from COVID-19 were included in the dataset.

Study-wide conclusions, independent of this receptor: Clinical and demographic metadata were provided uncurated, with the amount varying by source and participant.

The germline V gene gives CDR1 as SGDLS and CDR2 as YYNGEE. V trim: 4 bases; J trim: 0 bases; unmatched bases: 6. Counted from cysteine to phenylalanine, this CDR3 has 16 amino acids. Kept here is only the CDR3 DNA, which spans 48 bases and is read in frame from base 1. The TCR originated in a man aged 50-60 years with active or convalescent COVID-19. The sequencing input was peripheral blood. Recombination joined TRBV9 with TRBJ2-2, with 7 central nucleotides matching TRBD1. In nucleotide form, the sequence is TGTGCCAGCAGCCGGGACAGCGCGTCGAACACCGGGGAGCTGTTTTTT. The encoded protein is CASSRDSASNTGELFF.